Listed below are T cell receptor beta chains from one sample, sequenced in a study of shared clonotypes between healthy human individuals. The assay was immunoSEQ multiplex PCR, and TCRdb's table has in-frame clones only and misses some. Altogether around 600,000 clones are present, almost 97% being singletons, with the ten largest covering roughly 0.05%. Material: naive CD4+ T cells sorted from blood. All receptors derive from a woman in her 30s in good health. Both conserved end residues are part of each CDR3. Each record gives: V gene, D gene, clone size, J gene, CDR3 DNA, CDR3 protein. A D gene is named only where the DNA matches it firmly. Size is omitted from some rows. Given values are once, few, many or a class for expanded clones.

v_call: TRBV9
d_call: -
clone_size: once
j_call: TRBJ1-1
cdr3_nt: TGTGCCAGCAGCGTAGTGTGGAACACTGAAGCTTTCTTT
cdr3_aa: CASSVVWNTEAFF

v_call: TRBV5-4
d_call: -
clone_size: -
j_call: TRBJ2-7
cdr3_nt: TGTGCCAGCAGCCGCGACAGCTATACTTCCTACGAGCAGTACTTC
cdr3_aa: CASSRDSYTSYEQYF

v_call: TRBV20-1
d_call: TRBD2
clone_size: -
j_call: TRBJ2-1
cdr3_nt: TGCAGTGCTAAAGCGGGAGTTGAGCAGTTCTTC
cdr3_aa: CSAKAGVEQFF

v_call: TRBV4-1
d_call: TRBD2
clone_size: -
j_call: TRBJ2-3
cdr3_nt: TGCGCCAGCAGCCAAGCACGTACTAGCGGGACAACCGATACGCAGTATTTT
cdr3_aa: CASSQARTSGTTDTQYF

v_call: TRBV7-9
d_call: TRBD2
clone_size: -
j_call: TRBJ2-4
cdr3_nt: TGTGCCAGCAGCTCGACTAGCTTAGGGAACATTCAGTACTTC
cdr3_aa: CASSSTSLGNIQYF

v_call: TRBV7-6
d_call: TRBD1
clone_size: -
j_call: TRBJ1-4
cdr3_nt: TGTGCCAGCAGCAACGACAGGGGGCAAGGAAAACTGTTTTTT
cdr3_aa: CASSNDRGQGKLFF

v_call: TRBV25-1
d_call: -
clone_size: -
j_call: TRBJ1-2
cdr3_nt: TGTGCCAGCAGTGAGCCTCGACAGCGCCATGGCTACACCTTC
cdr3_aa: CASSEPRQRHGYTF

v_call: TRBV4-2
d_call: -
clone_size: -
j_call: TRBJ1-2
cdr3_nt: TGTGCCAGCAGCCCCCCGGGGGCGACATATGGCTACACCTTC
cdr3_aa: CASSPPGATYGYTF

v_call: TRBV6-5
d_call: -
clone_size: -
j_call: TRBJ2-1
cdr3_nt: TGTGCCAGCAGGGATTCTAGCGACGTAATATGGGAGCAGTTCTTC
cdr3_aa: CASRDSSDVIWEQFF

v_call: TRBV2
d_call: TRBD1
clone_size: -
j_call: TRBJ2-7
cdr3_nt: TGTGCCAGCAGTGGGGACAGGGGAAACTACGAGCAGTACTTC
cdr3_aa: CASSGDRGNYEQYF

v_call: TRBV5-1
d_call: TRBD2
clone_size: once
j_call: TRBJ2-5
cdr3_nt: TGCGCCAGCAGCTTGGGAAGGACTAGCGGACAAGAGACCCAGTACTTC
cdr3_aa: CASSLGRTSGQETQYF

v_call: TRBV27
d_call: -
clone_size: -
j_call: TRBJ2-3
cdr3_nt: TGTGCCAGCAGCCCCCAGACTAGTTTTATCGTCGGCACAGATACGCAGTATTTT
cdr3_aa: CASSPQTSFIVGTDTQYF

v_call: TRBV28
d_call: -
clone_size: -
j_call: TRBJ2-6
cdr3_nt: TGTGCCAGCAGTTTATCTCTGCAATCTGGGGCCAACGTCCTGACTTTC
cdr3_aa: CASSLSLQSGANVLTF

v_call: TRBV5-1
d_call: TRBD2
clone_size: -
j_call: TRBJ2-3
cdr3_nt: TGCGCCAGCAGCTTGGCCTGGTCAGCGGGAGGCGCAGATACGCAGTATTTT
cdr3_aa: CASSLAWSAGGADTQYF

v_call: TRBV6-5
d_call: -
clone_size: -
j_call: TRBJ1-2
cdr3_nt: TGTGCCAGCAGTTACTCGATCGGACGTGATGGCTACACCTTC
cdr3_aa: CASSYSIGRDGYTF

v_call: TRBV5-1
d_call: -
clone_size: -
j_call: TRBJ2-3
cdr3_nt: TGCGCCAGCCGCCTGCAGGGTGGCACAGATACGCAGTATTTT
cdr3_aa: CASRLQGGTDTQYF

v_call: TRBV19
d_call: -
clone_size: -
j_call: TRBJ1-5
cdr3_nt: TGTGCCAGTAGTGCCGTGGCCACCGGGAGGCAGCCCCAGCATTTT
cdr3_aa: CASSAVATGRQPQHF

v_call: TRBV4-1
d_call: -
clone_size: -
j_call: TRBJ2-5
cdr3_nt: TGCGCCAGCAGCCAAGATGGACAGCAAGAGACCCAGTACTTC
cdr3_aa: CASSQDGQQETQYF

v_call: TRBV27
d_call: -
clone_size: -
j_call: TRBJ1-1
cdr3_nt: TGTGCCAGCAGATGGGGGCCCGAAGCTTTCTTT
cdr3_aa: CASRWGPEAFF

v_call: TRBV28
d_call: -
clone_size: -
j_call: TRBJ1-1
cdr3_nt: TGTGCCAGCAGTACCCCCAGTGGAGTTACTGAAGCTTTCTTT
cdr3_aa: CASSTPSGVTEAFF

v_call: TRBV7-8
d_call: -
clone_size: once
j_call: TRBJ2-1
cdr3_nt: TGTGCCAGCTACCCCCGACGGCCAGTCCATGAGCAGTTCTTC
cdr3_aa: CASYPRRPVHEQFF

v_call: TRBV7-2
d_call: -
clone_size: -
j_call: TRBJ1-3
cdr3_nt: TGTGCCAGCAGCTTAGGTGTAGGGGCGAACACCATATATTTT
cdr3_aa: CASSLGVGANTIYF

v_call: TRBV14
d_call: -
clone_size: -
j_call: TRBJ2-2
cdr3_nt: TGTGCCAGCAGCCAAGATCTGAACACCGGGGAGCTGTTTTTT
cdr3_aa: CASSQDLNTGELFF

v_call: TRBV15
d_call: TRBD2
clone_size: -
j_call: TRBJ2-7
cdr3_nt: TGTGCCACCAGCAGGGGACTAGCGGAGGGACCCTACGAGCAGTACTTC
cdr3_aa: CATSRGLAEGPYEQYF

v_call: TRBV9
d_call: -
clone_size: -
j_call: TRBJ2-2
cdr3_nt: TGTGCCAGCAGCGTGACAGGCTCCACCGGGGAGCTGTTTTTT
cdr3_aa: CASSVTGSTGELFF

v_call: TRBV4-1
d_call: -
clone_size: -
j_call: TRBJ2-7
cdr3_nt: TGCGCCAGCAGCCAAGGGCCCGTATCGACCTACGAGCAGTACTTC
cdr3_aa: CASSQGPVSTYEQYF

v_call: TRBV5-1
d_call: TRBD2
clone_size: -
j_call: TRBJ2-2
cdr3_nt: TGCGCCAGCAGCCGTCGACTAGCAGCGAACACCGGGGAGCTGTTTTTT
cdr3_aa: CASSRRLAANTGELFF

v_call: TRBV7-9
d_call: TRBD1
clone_size: -
j_call: TRBJ2-7
cdr3_nt: TGTGCCAGCAGCTCACCATCGACAGGGTCGATCGAGCAGTACTTC
cdr3_aa: CASSSPSTGSIEQYF

v_call: TRBV7-2
d_call: TRBD1
clone_size: -
j_call: TRBJ1-5
cdr3_nt: TGTGCCAGCAGCTTAGTAGGACAGGGGATAGGGCCCCAGCATTTT
cdr3_aa: CASSLVGQGIGPQHF

v_call: TRBV28
d_call: -
clone_size: -
j_call: TRBJ1-4
cdr3_nt: TGTGCCAGCAGTGACAGTACAACTAATGAAAAACTGTTTTTT
cdr3_aa: CASSDSTTNEKLFF

v_call: TRBV28
d_call: TRBD1
clone_size: -
j_call: TRBJ2-7
cdr3_nt: TGTGCCAGCAGCCCTGACCCGGGACAGAACGCCTACGAGCAGTACTTC
cdr3_aa: CASSPDPGQNAYEQYF

v_call: TRBV27
d_call: -
clone_size: once
j_call: TRBJ2-5
cdr3_nt: TGTGCCAGCAGTGGAGGAGGGGAGACCCAGTACTTC
cdr3_aa: CASSGGGETQYF

v_call: TRBV27
d_call: -
clone_size: -
j_call: TRBJ2-7
cdr3_nt: TGTGCCAGCAGTTTATCCAGGGGCTTGGGTGAGCAGTACTTC
cdr3_aa: CASSLSRGLGEQYF

v_call: TRBV5-4
d_call: -
clone_size: -
j_call: TRBJ2-3
cdr3_nt: TGTGCCAGCAGCTTTCTCCTCAGCGGAGGTCCTAGCACAGATACGCAGTATTTT
cdr3_aa: CASSFLLSGGPSTDTQYF

v_call: TRBV19
d_call: TRBD1
clone_size: -
j_call: TRBJ1-5
cdr3_nt: TGTGCCAGTAGTATAGTTGGGACAGGGGATCAGCCCCAGCATTTT
cdr3_aa: CASSIVGTGDQPQHF

v_call: TRBV27
d_call: TRBD1
clone_size: -
j_call: TRBJ2-1
cdr3_nt: TGTGCCAGCAGTCCTACTCCGGGACAGGGGGCGAGTGAGCAGTTCTTC
cdr3_aa: CASSPTPGQGASEQFF